Each of the 23 T cell receptor beta chains below was sequenced from the same sample in a study of OX40 agonist ivuxolimab in advanced cancers. The protocol was immunoSEQ multiplex PCR, while the TCRdb copy is restricted to in-frame clones and leaves out a portion. The sample has about 94,000 clones, about 90% seen once; the top ten hold about 0.73%. The input for sequencing was CD4+ or CD8+ T cells sorted from blood, taken in a trial of the OX40 agonist ivuxolimab. These receptor sequences come from an adult with an advanced solid tumor such as melanoma, head and neck, liver or kidney cancer.

The chain links TRBV6-5 to TRBJ1-1, with TRBD1 matching over 8 bases. The CDR3 covers 12 residues. Germline V lookup: CDR1 MNHEY, CDR2 SVGAGI. J lost 4 bases, V lost 10 bases, and 5 bases had no gene match. The CDR3 loop reads CATRTGGTEAFF. CDR3 sequence (DNA): TGTGCCACACGAACAGGGGGCACTGAAGCTTTCTTT.

The genes are TRBV7-6 and TRBJ2-3, with 9 bases lining up with TRBD1. V gave up 1 base and J gave up 5 bases; unmatched junction bases: 10. Looked up from germline, CDR1 is SGHVS and CDR2 is FNYEAQ. The CDR3 is 17 amino acids. CDR3 in amino acids: CASSLETRDREIDTQYF. The CDR3 DNA is TGTGCCAGCAGCTTAGAGACCCGGGACAGGGAGATAGATACGCAGTATTTT.

The chain couples TRBV29-1 to TRBJ1-5; a weak D match, TRBD1 (6 bases). This CDR3 comprises 14 residues. Trimming removed 4 bases from V and 0 bases from J, with 10 bases in between. The germline gives CDR1 SQVTM, CDR2 ANQGSEA. CDR3 sequence reads: CSVAEQGSNQPQHF. The CDR3 DNA reads TGCAGCGTTGCGGAACAGGGTAGCAATCAGCCCCAGCATTTT. Based on the CDR3 plus reference TRBV29-1 and TRBJ1-5, the full variable domain is SAVISQKPSRDICQRGTSLTIQCQVDSQVTMMFWYRQQPGQSLTLIATANQGSEATYESGFVIDKFPISRPNLTFSTLTVSNMSPEDSSIYLCSVAEQGSNQPQHFGDGTRLSIL.

This clone was detected once. The chain couples TRBV9 to TRBJ2-1; D may be TRBD2 (6 bases). Germline CDR1 and CDR2: SGDLS and YYNGEE. This CDR3 spans 15 amino acids. Trimming removed 2 bases at V and 5 bases at J, with 14 bases between. The CDR3 reads CASSVTSSRHNEQFF. The DNA of the CDR3 is TGTGCCAGCAGCGTTACTAGCTCACGCCACAATGAGCAGTTCTTC.

V gene TRBV11-3 combines with J gene TRBJ2-2; D unclear. CDR3 size: 16 residues. The V gene lost 0 bases and the J gene lost 5 bases, with 13 bases spanning the gap. Germline assignment: CDR1 SGHNT and CDR2 YENEEA. The CDR3 loop reads CASSLERRELTGELFF. The DNA of the CDR3 is TGTGCCAGCAGCTTAGAAAGGAGAGAGCTTACCGGGGAGCTGTTTTTT.

The gene calls are TRBV9 and TRBJ2-7; weak D call: TRBD1 (6 bases). Per the germline V gene, CDR1 is SGDLS and CDR2 is YYNGEE. The V end was cut by 2 bases, the J end by 1 base, with 10 bases between. The CDR3 runs 14 residues. CDR3: CASSVVGGSYEQYF. The CDR3 DNA reads TGTGCCAGCAGCGTGGTAGGGGGATCCTACGAGCAGTACTTC.

V gene TRBV5-1 combines with J gene TRBJ2-1; TRBD2 agrees at 9 bases. This CDR3 is built from 17 residues. CDR1 SGHRS and CDR2 YFSETQ come from the germline V gene. J lost 4 bases, V lost 0 bases, and 8 bases had no gene match. The CDR3 DNA sequence: TGCGCCAGCAGCTTGGGAGAAGCGGGAGGCTGGTACAATGAGCAGTTCTTC. Translated, it gives CASSLGEAGGWYNEQFF.

The rearrangement uses TRBV6-5 and TRBJ2-2; 9 bases are a match to TRBD1. V dropped 7 bases and J dropped 7; count of bases not matched to a gene: 10. Germline V gene lookup returns CDR1 MNHEY and CDR2 SVGAGI. The CDR3 extends over 15 amino acids. The DNA for the CDR3 is TGTGCCAGCACTCCTACAACAGGGGGCATCGGGGAGCTGTTTTTT. It is translated as CASTPTTGGIGELFF.

The chain is built from TRBV2 and TRBJ1-1; D remains ambiguous. CDR3 length: 15 amino acids. V was trimmed by 1 base and J by 1 base, leaving 10 bases between them. Germline V lookup: CDR1 SNHLY, CDR2 FYNNEI. The CDR3 sequence is CASSEDWATNTEAFF. The CDR3 DNA is TGTGCCAGCAGTGAAGATTGGGCGACGAACACTGAAGCTTTCTTT.

CDR3 loop: CASSLVSGGNYGYTF. CDR3 nucleotide sequence: TGTGCCAGCAGCTTAGTTTCCGGGGGAAACTATGGCTACACCTTC. The V and J genes are TRBV7-8 and TRBJ1-2, with D perhaps TRBD1 (5 bases). Germline CDR1 SGHVS, CDR2 FQNEAQ. The CDR3 is 15 residues long. V was clipped by 1 base and J by 2 bases, with 11 bases between them. The full variable domain, completed using reference TRBV7-8 and TRBJ1-2, is GAGVSQSPRYKVAKRGQDVALRCDPISGHVSLFWYQQALGQGPEFLTYFQNEAQLDKSGLPSDRFFAERPEGSVSTLKIQRTQQEDSAVYLCASSLVSGGNYGYTFGSGTRLTVV.

The CDR3 DNA is TGTGCCAGCGAGGCGGAGCCGAACACTGAAGCTTTCTTT. Encoded protein: CASEAEPNTEAFF. The V and J genes are TRBV6-4 and TRBJ1-1, with D uncertain. Germline CDR1 MRHNA, CDR2 SNTAGT. The CDR3 runs to 13 residues. V was cut by 8 bases and J by 1 base, with 11 bases left in between.

This clone was detected a few times. The J gene is TRBJ1-1, the V gene TRBV6-5; 9 bases align to TRBD1. CDR3 length equals 15 residues. The V segment lost 0 bases and the J segment 1 base; nucleotides outside the gene matches: 0. Germline CDR1 is MNHEY and CDR2 is SVGAGI. This CDR3 reads CASSYSGQGNTEAFF. Here the CDR3 DNA reads TGTGCCAGCAGTTACTCGGGACAGGGGAACACTGAAGCTTTCTTT.

This clone was recorded a few times. The chain joins TRBV7-9 to TRBJ2-7, with 8 bases lining up with TRBD1. The V segment lost 4 bases and the J segment 6 bases; nucleotides outside the gene matches: 11. The CDR3 covers 15 residues. Germline lookup yields CDR1 SEHNR and CDR2 FQNEAQ (reference sequence). The CDR3 reads CASSSTDRAVAEQYF. In nucleotides, the CDR3 is TGTGCCAGCAGCTCTACGGACAGGGCAGTGGCCGAGCAGTACTTC.

The rearrangement joins TRBV10-1 to TRBJ2-3, with a tentative D call TRBD1 (6 bases). From germline, CDR1 is WNHNN and CDR2 SYGVQD (reference sequence). The CDR3 consists of 15 residues. Trimming stripped 6 bases from V and 0 bases from J, with 13 bases between. The CDR3 DNA follows: TGCGCCAGCAGCCCAGGCCAGGGGAGCACAGATACGCAGTATTTT. Translated: CASSPGQGSTDTQYF.

The V call is TRBV10-1, the J call TRBJ2-3; the D gene is possibly TRBD2 (6 bases). Trimming left V 5 bases short and J 4 bases short, with 19 bases between. The CDR3 runs 16 residues. Germline values: CDR1 WNHNN, CDR2 SYGVQD (reference sequence). The CDR3 DNA sequence: TGCGCCAGCAGTACCTATCCGGGAGCGGAGCCAGATACGCAGTATTTT. It yields the protein CASSTYPGAEPDTQYF.

This clone turned up a few times. V and J are TRBV10-1 and TRBJ2-1, with 8 bases identical to TRBD2. The germline gives CDR1 WNHNN, CDR2 SYGVQD (reference sequence). Unmatched junction bases numbered 15, after V lost 6 bases and J lost 5 bases. The CDR3 contains 17 residues. This CDR3 is CASRKTSGGMFDNEQFF. Written as DNA, the CDR3 is TGCGCCAGCAGGAAGACAAGCGGGGGTATGTTTGACAATGAGCAGTTCTTC.

This clone appeared a single time. V usage is TRBV11-3 and J usage is TRBJ2-3; D is undetermined. V gave up 2 bases and J gave up 5 bases, with 2 bases separating them. This CDR3 contains 11 residues. Germline CDR1 is SGHNT and CDR2 is YENEEA. The CDR3 loop reads CASSLIDTQYF. Here the CDR3 DNA reads TGTGCCAGCAGCTTAATAGATACGCAGTATTTT.

The V and J genes are TRBV29-1 and TRBJ2-7, with D perhaps matching TRBD1 (5 bases). Trimming stripped 0 bases from V and 0 bases from J, with 6 bases between. CDR1 and CDR2 from the germline V gene are SQVTM and ANQGSEA. The CDR3 has 13 amino acids. The chain's CDR3 is CSVEDRASYEQYF. In nucleotides, the CDR3 is TGCAGCGTTGAAGACAGGGCCTCCTACGAGCAGTACTTC.

The chain joins TRBV7-2 to TRBJ1-1; D remains unclear. V dropped 1 base and J dropped 8 bases, with 11 bases sitting between them. Per the germline V gene, CDR1 is SGHTA and CDR2 is FQGNSA. The CDR3 contains 13 residues. CDR3 loop: CASSLDGEMEAFF. The CDR3 nucleotides are TGTGCCAGCAGCTTAGATGGGGAAATGGAAGCTTTCTTT.

The chain carries TRBV4-3 and TRBJ2-3; no firm D call. From germline, CDR1 is LGHNA and CDR2 YSLEER. The CDR3 consists of 14 residues. Trimming took off 0 bases at V and 0 bases at J, with 4 bases between the two ends. The CDR3 sequence is CASSQDGSTDTQYF. The CDR3 DNA sequence: TGCGCCAGCAGCCAAGACGGGAGCACAGATACGCAGTATTTT.

The chain combines TRBV25-1 with TRBJ2-1; 9 bases line up with TRBD2. CDR1 MGHDK and CDR2 SYGVNS come from the germline V gene. The CDR3 length is 14 residues. Losses at the gene ends were 6 bases for V and 5 bases for J; bases not matched to a gene: 5. In nucleotides, the CDR3 is TGTGCCAGCAGGGTAGCGGGAGTGAACAATGAGCAGTTCTTC. Its translation is CASRVAGVNNEQFF.

This chain uses TRBV4-2 with TRBJ2-7, with 7 nucleotides matching TRBD1. The CDR3 covers 19 residues. Germline lookup yields CDR1 LGHNA and CDR2 YNFKEQ. V dropped 0 bases and J dropped 3; count of bases not matched to a gene: 17. CDR3 residues: CASSQDRTGPGPAYYEQYF. The CDR3 DNA reads as TGTGCCAGCAGCCAAGATCGGACAGGTCCGGGTCCCGCTTACTACGAGCAGTACTTC.

DNA of the CDR3: TGCGCCAGCAGCTTGACAGGGGGCAGCTCCTACGAGCAGTACTTC. This translates into CASSLTGGSSYEQYF. This rearrangement joins TRBV5-1 to TRBJ2-7, with TRBD1 matching 9 bases. The V gene's germline CDR1 is SGHRS and CDR2 YFSETQ. There are 15 residues in the CDR3. Trimming at V came to 1 base and at J to 0 bases, leaving 2 bases not matched to a gene.